This TCR beta chain came from a study of human T cells and chemical hapten exposure (dated by TCRdb to about 2021). In the study overall: For sensitization, 2% DPC in acetone was applied to a 2 cm by 2 cm area of upper inner arm skin. Patients additionally received weekly therapeutic DPC doses to the scalp throughout the roughly 26-week study period. Patch tests used Finn chambers with 0.01% DPC on the upper back, scored after 6 days by International Contact Dermatitis Research Group standards. Most of the patients in the cohort were female, and the cohort covered alopecia areata with under or over 50% scalp involvement, alopecia totalis and alopecia universalis. Libraries were combined into a pool for sequencing, and differences in TCR yield between samples came mainly from small differences in library volumes within the pool. Peripheral blood TCR repertoire changes were tracked in vivo in alopecia patients during primary and secondary sensitization to the hapten diphenylcyclopropenone (DPC). Patient blood was sampled pre-sensitization (week 0) and at 2, 6 and about 24 weeks after DPC sensitization. Around 29 alopecia patients provided blood for TCR sequencing at one to four time points (pre-sensitization, 2, 6 and 24 weeks).

The germline V gene yields SNHLY for CDR1 and FYNNEI for CDR2. The CDR3 holds 14 amino acids from the cysteine to the phenylalanine. Only CDR3 DNA is held: 42 bases, read in frame from base 1. Germline trimming amounts to 3 bases on V and 6 bases on J, with 2 as the count of junction bases outside the gene matches. Points the paper makes about the study in general: Repeated subsampling changed both the strength of the expansion versus patch-test correlation and the threshold at which the correlation became significant. The number of PT1 expanded TCRs positively correlated with patch test score, significant at thresholds 8, 16 and 32 but not 4. DPC sensitization did not change how many TCRs were above 1 in 1000 frequency, and no evidence was found of alterations in global repertoire structure. Compared with pre-sensitization or healthy control sets, expanded TCRs formed significantly more large CDR3 similarity clusters, which is consistent with antigen-driven responses. Alopecia, a presumed autoimmune disease, was present in all patients, so the immune response of the patients might differ from that of healthy individuals.

Read against the paper, the sample's time point label means: patch test 2, 6 weeks after DPC sensitization. This sample's treatment or condition label indicates: therapeutic diphenylcyclopropenone sensitization with weekly scalp DPC. At each patch-test visit, blood was drawn before the patch test was applied. Patients were eligible if aged 18 to 70, diagnosed with alopecia and judged suitable for DPC therapy, and pregnant patients were excluded. Total RNA was isolated from unfractionated whole blood collected in Tempus Blood RNA tubes. Library preparation was by RACE. TCRdb names NextSeq 500 as the instrument used. During library preparation, unique molecular identifiers were attached to individual cDNA molecules so that TCRs could be counted quantitatively and reproducibly. Each blood RNA sample was used to sequence both TCR alpha and TCR beta chains. For the original study's pipeline: Samples had a median of 95,638 TCRs, with a range from roughly 20,000 to 690,600. V, J and CDR3 annotation of the TCR reads was performed with the Decombinator software suite. Every sample was subsampled to the same number of TCRs (28,000) for the PS versus PT1 abundance plots. Expanded TCRs were defined as absent before sensitization and observed at least eight times at the 2-week time point. Using fastp at Q25 and MiXCR, TCRdb reprocessed the public reads and kept productive beta chains. Rows are combined by CDR3 protein, so each entry shows the most common genes and DNA. TCRdb, not the original authors, processed these V and J calls. The sample profile shows over 60,000 distinct CDR3 sequences; around a tenth of them were found once. About 6.6% of the sample belongs to the ten largest clones.

About this clonotype itself: The antigen this receptor binds is unknown. Nothing much larger sits one base from this clone, and base qualities are not available.

This sequence uses TRBV2 and TRBJ1-4, with TRBD1 matching 9 junction bases. Sample: whole blood, taken in connection with sensitization to the hapten diphenylcyclopropenone (DPC). The receptor was isolated from a woman aged 50 to 65 with alopecia areata. Some clones in this sample may be carry-over from other donors' samples. The CDR3 region reads CASSDRTGDEKLFF. The base sequence is TGTGCCAGCAGTGACCGGACAGGGGATGAAAAACTGTTTTTT.